This T cell receptor beta chain derives from a study of human T cells and chemical hapten exposure. Study-level findings and limits: The count of PT1 expanded TCRs correlated positively with patch test score.

J gave up 6 bases and V 1 base, and 4 bases lay outside the gene matches. The V gene's germline CDR1 is KGHSH and CDR2 LQKENI. The CDR3 sequence is 15 residues long. Time point described: patch test 2, 6 weeks after DPC sensitization. Stated treatment: therapeutic diphenylcyclopropenone sensitization with weekly scalp DPC. This clonotype was detected ten times or more. The antigen remains undetermined. How the authors handled the data: Sample TCR totals centred on a median of approximately 100,000, ranging about 20,000 to 690,600. One entry per CDR3 protein results from TCRdb running MiXCR on the RACE reads. The V and J calls reflect TCRdb's pipeline rather than the authors' work. This sample has 95,000 or so distinct CDR3 sequences, with about an eighth found just once.

The source is a woman aged 40 to 55 with alopecia areata. Some clones in this sample may be carry-over from other donors' samples. V usage is TRBV18 and J usage is TRBJ1-5; 9 bases match TRBD1. The sample was whole blood, taken in connection with sensitization to the hapten diphenylcyclopropenone (DPC). CDR3 sequence reads: CASSPQGQGLQPQHF. DNA for the CDR3: TGTGCCAGCTCACCACAGGGACAGGGTCTTCAGCCCCAGCATTTT.